Listed here is a single T cell receptor beta chain. The data derive from a study of blood T cell repertoires in COVID-19. Study as a whole: The cDNA or gDNA used as material had been derived from T cells, B-cell-depleted T cells, or PBMCs.

Under the authors' procedure: For nucleated cells, counts were estimated from reference gene primer amplification. Sequenced by immunoSEQ multiplex PCR; TCRdb stores in-frame clones only, minus some. V, J and clone size are those of that table, while D and trimming were read from the DNA. Of 200,000 to 300,000 clones listed, around 85% are singletons. The CDR3 is 14 residues long. Trimming pared 5 bases from V and 5 bases from J, leaving 16 bases between. Per germline, CDR1 SGHRS and CDR2 YFSETQ. This chain links TRBV5-1 with TRBJ1-2; tentative D call: TRBD1 (6 bases). The clonotype comes from a woman in her sixties or seventies with active or convalescent COVID-19. Sequences were obtained from peripheral blood. The CDR3 loop is CASRFAGTSYGYTF. The CDR3, as DNA: TGCGCCAGCAGGTTCGCCGGGACATCGTATGGCTACACCTTC.